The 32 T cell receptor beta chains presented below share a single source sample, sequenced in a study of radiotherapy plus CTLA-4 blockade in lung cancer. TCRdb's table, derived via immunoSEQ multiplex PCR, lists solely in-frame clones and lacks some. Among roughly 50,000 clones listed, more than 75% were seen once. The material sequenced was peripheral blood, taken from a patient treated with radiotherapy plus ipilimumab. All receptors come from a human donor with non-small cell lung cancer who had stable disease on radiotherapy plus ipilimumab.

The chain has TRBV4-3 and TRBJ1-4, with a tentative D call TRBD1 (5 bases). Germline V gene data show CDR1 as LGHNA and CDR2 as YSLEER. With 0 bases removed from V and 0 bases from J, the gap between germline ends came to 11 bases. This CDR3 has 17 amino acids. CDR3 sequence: CASSQESRVATNEKLFF. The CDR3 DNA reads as TGCGCCAGCAGCCAAGAGTCCAGGGTTGCAACTAATGAAAAACTGTTTTTT.

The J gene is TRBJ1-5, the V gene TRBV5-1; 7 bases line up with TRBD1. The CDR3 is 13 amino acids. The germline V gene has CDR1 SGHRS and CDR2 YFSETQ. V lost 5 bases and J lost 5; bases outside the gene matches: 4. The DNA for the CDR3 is TGCGCCAGCAGTCCCCAGGGGGATCAGCCCCAGCATTTT. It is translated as CASSPQGDQPQHF.

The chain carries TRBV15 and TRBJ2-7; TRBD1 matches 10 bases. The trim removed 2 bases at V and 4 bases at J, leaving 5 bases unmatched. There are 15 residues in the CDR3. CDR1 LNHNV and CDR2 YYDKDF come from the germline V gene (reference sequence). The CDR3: CATSRPPGQGYEQYF. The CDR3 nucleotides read TGTGCCACCAGCAGACCTCCGGGACAGGGGTACGAGCAGTACTTC.

CDR3 DNA: TGTGCCAGCAGCCAGGAGGGCCCATCCTACAATGAGCAGTTCTTC. Translating gives CASSQEGPSYNEQFF. V is TRBV4-2 and J is TRBJ2-1; D possibly corresponds to TRBD2 (6 bases). Germline V gene lookup returns CDR1 LGHNA and CDR2 YNFKEQ. Between the trimmed V and J ends, which lost 3 bases and 1 base, there was a span of 10 bases. This CDR3 has 15 residues.

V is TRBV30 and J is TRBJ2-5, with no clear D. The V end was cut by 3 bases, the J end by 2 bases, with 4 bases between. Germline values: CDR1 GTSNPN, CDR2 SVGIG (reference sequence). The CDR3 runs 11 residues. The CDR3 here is CAWRTQETQYF. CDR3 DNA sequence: TGTGCCTGGAGGACTCAAGAGACCCAGTACTTC. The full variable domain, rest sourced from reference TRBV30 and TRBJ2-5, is SQTIHQWPATLVQPVGSPLSLECTVEGTSNPNLYWYRQAAGRGLQLLFYSVGIGQISSEVPQNLSASRPQDRQFILSSKKLLLSDSGFYLCAWRTQETQYFGPGTRLLVL.

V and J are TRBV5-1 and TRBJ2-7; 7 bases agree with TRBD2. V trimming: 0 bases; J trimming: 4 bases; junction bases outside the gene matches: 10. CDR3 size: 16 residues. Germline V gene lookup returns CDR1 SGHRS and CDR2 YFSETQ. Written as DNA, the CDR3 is TGCGCCAGCAGCTTGGATCGGGGAGGGGCCGATTACGAGCAGTACTTC. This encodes CASSLDRGGADYEQYF.

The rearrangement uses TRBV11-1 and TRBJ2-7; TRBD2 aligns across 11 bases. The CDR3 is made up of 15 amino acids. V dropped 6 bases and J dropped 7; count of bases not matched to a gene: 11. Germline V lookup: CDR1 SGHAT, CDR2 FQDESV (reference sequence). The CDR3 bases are TGTGCCAGCAGTCCACTAGCGGGAGCGATTGGGGAGCAGTACTTC. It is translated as CASSPLAGAIGEQYF.

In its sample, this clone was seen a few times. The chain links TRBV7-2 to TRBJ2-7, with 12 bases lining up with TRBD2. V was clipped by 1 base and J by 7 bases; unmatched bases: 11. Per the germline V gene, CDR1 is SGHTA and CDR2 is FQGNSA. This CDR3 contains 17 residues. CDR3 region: CASSLGFLAGGPSEQYF. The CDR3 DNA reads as TGTGCCAGCAGCTTAGGCTTTCTAGCGGGAGGGCCCAGTGAGCAGTACTTC.

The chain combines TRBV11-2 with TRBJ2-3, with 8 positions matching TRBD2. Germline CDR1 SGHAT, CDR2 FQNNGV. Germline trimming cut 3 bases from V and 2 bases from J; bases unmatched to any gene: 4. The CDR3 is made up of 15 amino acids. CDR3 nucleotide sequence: TGTGCCAGCAGCTTCCGGGGGGGAAACACAGATACGCAGTATTTT. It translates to CASSFRGGNTDTQYF.

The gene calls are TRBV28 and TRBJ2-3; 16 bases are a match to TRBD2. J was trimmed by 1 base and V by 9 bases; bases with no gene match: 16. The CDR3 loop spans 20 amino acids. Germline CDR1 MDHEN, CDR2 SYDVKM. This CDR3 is CASDRGLAGGNGWGTDTQYF. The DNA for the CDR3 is TGTGCCAGTGACCGGGGACTAGCGGGAGGGAACGGGTGGGGCACAGATACGCAGTATTTT.

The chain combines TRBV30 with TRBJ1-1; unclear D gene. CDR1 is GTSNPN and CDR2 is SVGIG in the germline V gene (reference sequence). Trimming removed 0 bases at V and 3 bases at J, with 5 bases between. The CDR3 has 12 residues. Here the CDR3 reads CAWSVLYTEAFF. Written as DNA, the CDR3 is TGTGCCTGGAGTGTACTGTACACTGAAGCTTTCTTT.

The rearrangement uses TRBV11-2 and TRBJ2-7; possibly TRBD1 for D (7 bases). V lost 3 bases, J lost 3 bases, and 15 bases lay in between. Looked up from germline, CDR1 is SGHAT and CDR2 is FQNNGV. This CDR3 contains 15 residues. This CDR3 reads CASSFDRDSNYEQYF. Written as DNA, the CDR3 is TGTGCCAGCAGCTTTGACAGGGACTCCAACTACGAGCAGTACTTC.

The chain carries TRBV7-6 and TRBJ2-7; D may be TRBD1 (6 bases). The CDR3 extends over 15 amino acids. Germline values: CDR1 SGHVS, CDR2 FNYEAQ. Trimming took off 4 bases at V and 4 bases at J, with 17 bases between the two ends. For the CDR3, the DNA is TGTGCCAGCAGCTCCCCGGGCCAGGGGACGTACGAGCAGTACTTC. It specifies CASSSPGQGTYEQYF.

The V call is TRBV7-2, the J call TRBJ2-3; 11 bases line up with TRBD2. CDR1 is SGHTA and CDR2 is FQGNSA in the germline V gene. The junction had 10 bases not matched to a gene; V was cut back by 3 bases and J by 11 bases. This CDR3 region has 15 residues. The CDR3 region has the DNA TGTGCCAGCAGCTTTGGAGTGACTAGCGGGATTGGGCAGTATTTT. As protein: CASSFGVTSGIGQYF.

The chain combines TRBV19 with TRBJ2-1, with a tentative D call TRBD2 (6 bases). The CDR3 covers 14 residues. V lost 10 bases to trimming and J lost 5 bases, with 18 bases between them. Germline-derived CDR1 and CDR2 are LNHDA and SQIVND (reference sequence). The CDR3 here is CAITKAGSHNEQFF. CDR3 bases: TGTGCCATTACCAAGGCCGGGAGTCACAATGAGCAGTTCTTC.

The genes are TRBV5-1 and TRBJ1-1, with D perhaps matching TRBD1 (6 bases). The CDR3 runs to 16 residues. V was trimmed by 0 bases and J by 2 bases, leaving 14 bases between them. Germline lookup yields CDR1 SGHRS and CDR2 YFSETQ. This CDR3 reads CASSLVGRGANTEAFF. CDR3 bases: TGCGCCAGCAGCTTGGTGGGACGGGGGGCTAACACTGAAGCTTTCTTT.

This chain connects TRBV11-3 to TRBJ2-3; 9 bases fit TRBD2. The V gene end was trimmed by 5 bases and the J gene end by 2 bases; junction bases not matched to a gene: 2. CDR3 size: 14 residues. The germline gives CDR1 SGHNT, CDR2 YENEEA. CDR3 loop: CASSKGLATDTQYF. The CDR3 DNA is TGTGCCAGCAGCAAGGGACTAGCCACAGATACGCAGTATTTT.

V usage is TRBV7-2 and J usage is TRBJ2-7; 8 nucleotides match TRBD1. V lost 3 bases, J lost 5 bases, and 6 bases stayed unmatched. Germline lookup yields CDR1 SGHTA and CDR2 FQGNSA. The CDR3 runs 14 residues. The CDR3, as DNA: TGTGCCAGCAGCTTTCTGCAGGGGGCCCACGAGCAGTACTTC. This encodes CASSFLQGAHEQYF.

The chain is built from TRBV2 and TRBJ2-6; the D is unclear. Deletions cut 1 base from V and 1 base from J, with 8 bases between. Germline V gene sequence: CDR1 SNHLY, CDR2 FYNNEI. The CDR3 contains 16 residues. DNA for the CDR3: TGTGCCAGCAGTGAAGAAACATTATCTGGGGCCAACGTCCTGACTTTC. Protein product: CASSEETLSGANVLTF.

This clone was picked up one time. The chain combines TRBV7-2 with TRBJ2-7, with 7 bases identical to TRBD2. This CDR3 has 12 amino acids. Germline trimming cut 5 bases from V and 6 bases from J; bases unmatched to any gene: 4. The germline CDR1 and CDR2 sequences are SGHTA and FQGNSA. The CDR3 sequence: CASSASGIEQYF. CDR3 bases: TGTGCCAGCAGCGCCAGCGGGATCGAGCAGTACTTC.

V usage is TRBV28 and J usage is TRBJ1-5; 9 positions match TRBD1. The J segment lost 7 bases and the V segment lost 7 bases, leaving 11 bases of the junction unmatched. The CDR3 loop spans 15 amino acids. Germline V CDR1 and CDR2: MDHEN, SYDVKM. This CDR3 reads CASTDYRGRVQPQHF. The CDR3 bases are TGTGCCAGCACCGACTACAGGGGGCGGGTGCAGCCCCAGCATTTT. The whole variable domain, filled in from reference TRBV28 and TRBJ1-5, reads DVKVTQSSRYLVKRTGEKVFLECVQDMDHENMFWYRQDPGLGLRLIYFSYDVKMKEKGDIPEGYSVSREKKERFSLILESASTNQTSMYLCASTDYRGRVQPQHFGDGTRLSIL.

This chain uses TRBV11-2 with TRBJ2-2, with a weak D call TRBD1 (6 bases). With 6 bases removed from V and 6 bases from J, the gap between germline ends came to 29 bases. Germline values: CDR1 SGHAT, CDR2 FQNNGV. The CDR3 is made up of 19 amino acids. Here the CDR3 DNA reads TGTGCCAGCAGTGCCGGGCGAGACAGGCATTCTTGCGTATCCGGGGAGCTGTTTTTT. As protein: CASSAGRDRHSCVSGELFF.

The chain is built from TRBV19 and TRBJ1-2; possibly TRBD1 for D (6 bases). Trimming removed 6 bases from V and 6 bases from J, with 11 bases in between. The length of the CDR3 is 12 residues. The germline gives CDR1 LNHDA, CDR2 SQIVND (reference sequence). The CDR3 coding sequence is TGTGCCAGTAGCCCACAGGGAAATGGCTACACCTTC. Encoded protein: CASSPQGNGYTF.

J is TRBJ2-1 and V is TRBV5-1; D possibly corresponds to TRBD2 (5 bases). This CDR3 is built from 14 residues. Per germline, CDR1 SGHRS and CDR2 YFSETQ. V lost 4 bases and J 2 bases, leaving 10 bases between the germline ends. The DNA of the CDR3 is TGCGCCAGCAGCCCCGGACTGGCCTACAATGAGCAGTTCTTC. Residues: CASSPGLAYNEQFF.

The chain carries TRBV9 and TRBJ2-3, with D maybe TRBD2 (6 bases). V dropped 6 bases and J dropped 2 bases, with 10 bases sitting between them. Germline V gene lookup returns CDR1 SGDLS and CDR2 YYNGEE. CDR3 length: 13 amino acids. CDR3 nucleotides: TGTGCCAGCAAGGCGGGGAACACAGATACGCAGTATTTT. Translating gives CASKAGNTDTQYF.

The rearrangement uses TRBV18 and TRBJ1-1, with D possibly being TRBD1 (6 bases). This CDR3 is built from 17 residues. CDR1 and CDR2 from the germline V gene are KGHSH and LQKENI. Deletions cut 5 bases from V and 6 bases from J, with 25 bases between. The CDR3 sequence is CASSALPPSPGAAEAFF. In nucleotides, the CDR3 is TGTGCCAGCTCAGCCCTTCCGCCATCACCAGGGGCCGCTGAAGCTTTCTTT. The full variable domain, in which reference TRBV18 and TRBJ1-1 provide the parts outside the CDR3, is NAGVMQNPRHLVRRRGQEARLRCSPMKGHSHVYWYRQLPEEGLKFMVYLQKENIIDESGMPKERFSAEFPKEGPSILRIQQVVRGDSAAYFCASSALPPSPGAAEAFFGQGTRLTVV.

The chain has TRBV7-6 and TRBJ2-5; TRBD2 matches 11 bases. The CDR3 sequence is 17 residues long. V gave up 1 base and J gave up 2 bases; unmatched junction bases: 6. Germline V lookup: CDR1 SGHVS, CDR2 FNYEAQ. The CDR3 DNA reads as TGTGCCAGCAGCTTAGGCCAGACTAGCGGGACACAAGAGACCCAGTACTTC. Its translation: CASSLGQTSGTQETQYF.

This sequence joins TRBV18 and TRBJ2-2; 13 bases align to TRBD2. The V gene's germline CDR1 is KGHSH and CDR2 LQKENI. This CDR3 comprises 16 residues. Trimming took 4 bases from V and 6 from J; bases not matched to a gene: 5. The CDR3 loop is CASSLGLAGVSGELFF. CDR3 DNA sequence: TGTGCCAGCTCACTTGGACTAGCGGGAGTATCCGGGGAGCTGTTTTTT.

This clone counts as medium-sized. In DNA, the CDR3 is TGTGCCAGCAGGATCCCTAGCGGGAGGGCAACCTACGAGCAGTACTTC. Its protein product is CASRIPSGRATYEQYF. This chain uses TRBV2 with TRBJ2-7; 12 positions agree with TRBD2. The germline V gene encodes CDR1 SNHLY and CDR2 FYNNEI. The length of the CDR3 is 16 residues. The trim removed 6 bases at V and 2 bases at J, leaving 8 bases unmatched. Drawing the rest from reference TRBV2 and TRBJ2-7, the complete variable domain is EPEVTQTPSHQVTQMGQEVILRCVPISNHLYFYWYRQILGQKVEFLVSFYNNEISEKSEIFDDQFSVERPDGSNFTLKIRSTKLEDSAMYFCASRIPSGRATYEQYFGPGTRLTVT.

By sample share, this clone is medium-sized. CDR3 region: CATSQRTGGYEKLFF. The CDR3 DNA is TGTGCCACCAGCCAAAGGACAGGGGGCTATGAAAAACTGTTTTTT. V is TRBV15 and J is TRBJ1-4, with 11 bases that match TRBD1. The CDR3 sequence is 15 residues long. Trimming at V came to 5 bases and at J to 6 bases, leaving 5 bases not matched to a gene. Per germline, CDR1 LNHNV and CDR2 YYDKDF (reference sequence).

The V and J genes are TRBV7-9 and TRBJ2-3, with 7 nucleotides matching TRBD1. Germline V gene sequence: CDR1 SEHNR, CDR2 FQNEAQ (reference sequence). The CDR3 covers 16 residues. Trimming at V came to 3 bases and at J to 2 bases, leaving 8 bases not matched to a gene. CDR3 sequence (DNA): TGTGCCAGCAGCTTCACCAACAGGGGACCCACAGATACGCAGTATTTT. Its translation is CASSFTNRGPTDTQYF.

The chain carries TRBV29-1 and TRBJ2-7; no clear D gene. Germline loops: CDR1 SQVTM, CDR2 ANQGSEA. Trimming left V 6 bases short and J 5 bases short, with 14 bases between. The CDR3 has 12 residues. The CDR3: CSVRLRRNEQYF. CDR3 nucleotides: TGCAGCGTGAGACTTCGAAGGAACGAGCAGTACTTC.